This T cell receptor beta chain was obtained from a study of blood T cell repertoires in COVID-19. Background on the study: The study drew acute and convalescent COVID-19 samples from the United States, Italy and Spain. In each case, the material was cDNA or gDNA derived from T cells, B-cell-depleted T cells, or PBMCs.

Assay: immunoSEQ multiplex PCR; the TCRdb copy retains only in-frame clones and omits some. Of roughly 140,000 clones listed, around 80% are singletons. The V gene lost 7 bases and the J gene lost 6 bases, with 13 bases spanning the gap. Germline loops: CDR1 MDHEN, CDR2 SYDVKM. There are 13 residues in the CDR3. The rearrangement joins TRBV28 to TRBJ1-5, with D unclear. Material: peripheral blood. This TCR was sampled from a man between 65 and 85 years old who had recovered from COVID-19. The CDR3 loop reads CASTDTGVQPQHF. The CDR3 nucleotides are TGTGCCAGCACCGACACCGGGGTTCAGCCCCAGCATTTT.